One sample yielded the 6 T cell receptor beta chains listed below, sequenced in a study of T cells in Graves' hyperthyroidism and ophthalmopathy. Amplified TCR beta CDR3 regions derived from RNA transcripts. First-round RT-PCR targeting the TCR CDR3 was performed with the HTBI primer set. TCRdb fed the multiplex PCR reads into MiXCR, producing one record per CDR3 protein. Counted here are nearly 750,000 distinct CDR3 sequences, roughly a third occurring once; the ten biggest clones make up around 32%. Sequenced sample: blood. These receptors were taken from a woman between 40 and 55 years old with Graves' hyperthyroidism.

The rearrangement joins TRBV7-9 to TRBJ1-1; the D gene is possibly TRBD1 (6 bases). The CDR3 consists of 15 residues. V was cut by 8 bases and J by 4 bases, with 20 bases left in between. Looked up from germline, CDR1 is SEHNR and CDR2 is FQNEAQ (reference sequence). The CDR3 reads CASGAGGLEGTEAFF. CDR3 nucleotides: TGTGCCAGCGGAGCTGGGGGGCTGGAGGGCACTGAAGCTTTCTTT.

This clonotype was observed at least ten times. V is TRBV24-1 and J is TRBJ1-1, with 7 bases lining up with TRBD1. CDR3 length equals 14 residues. Germline lookup yields CDR1 KGHDR and CDR2 SFDVKD. Unmatched junction bases numbered 5, after V lost 5 bases and J lost 3 bases. CDR3 residues: CATSVGGQYTEAFF. Written as DNA, the CDR3 is TGTGCCACCAGTGTAGGGGGACAGTACACTGAAGCTTTCTTT.

The V and J genes are TRBV6-5 and TRBJ1-2, with D perhaps matching TRBD1 (6 bases). Germline-derived CDR1 and CDR2 are MNHEY and SVGAGI. Trimming removed 10 bases at V and 7 bases at J, with 16 bases between. CDR3 length: 12 residues. In DNA form, the CDR3 reads TGTGCCACAACTTCAGGGGACCGTGGCTACACCTTC. This translates into CATTSGDRGYTF.

V usage is TRBV6-2 or TRBV6-3 and J usage is TRBJ2-7; 10 bases fit TRBD2. The CDR3 is 18 amino acids. Germline V gene lookup returns CDR1 MNHEY and CDR2 SVGEGT. The junction had 11 bases not matched to a gene; V was cut back by 0 bases and J by 3 bases. CDR3 region: CASSYSPRELAGNYEQYF. CDR3 coding DNA: TGTGCCAGCAGTTACTCCCCTCGCGAACTAGCGGGAAACTACGAGCAGTACTTC.

This clonotype was seen many times. The chain combines TRBV12-3 or TRBV12-4 with TRBJ2-7, with D perhaps TRBD1 (6 bases). Trimming took 5 bases from V and 4 from J, leaving 9 bases between them. CDR3 length equals 12 residues. The CDR3 loop reads CASSGQPYEQYF. The CDR3 coding sequence is TGTGCCAGCAGTGGACAGCCTTACGAGCAGTACTTC.

Only a few counts were recorded for this clonotype. Because the CDR3's place on the DNA is in doubt, the DNA is left out and the CDR3 is given as listed by TCRdb. V and J are TRBV19 and TRBJ1-2. CDR1 is LNHDA and CDR2 is SQIVND in the germline V gene (reference sequence). The CDR3 spans 15 residues, counting both ends. The CDR3: CASTTVADEIYGYTF.